The clone carrying this TCR beta chain was found once. Its antigen remains unknown. This entry is derived from a study of lymphopenia after photon versus proton radiotherapy. Study observations and caveats: Post-nadir diversity loss with photons came from oligoclonal expansion, particularly CD8+ Temra cells. Survival link was tested only in deceased patients; proton benefit remains a possibility. Proton therapy kept repertoires fairly stable, unlike photons, which gained effector/memory cells. A bigger post-nadir fall in TCR diversity correlated inversely with survival time in deceased patients.

The repertoire was sequenced with immunoSEQ multiplex PCR; TCRdb's copy has only in-frame clones and lacks some. The table lists 40,000 or so clones, roughly 90% of them singletons. There are 14 residues in the CDR3. V dropped 5 bases and J dropped 0 bases, with 11 bases sitting between them. In germline, CDR1 is SGHNT, CDR2 YENEEA. Sequences were derived from peripheral blood, sampled from a patient treated with photon-based radiotherapy. The genes are TRBV11-3 and TRBJ2-7; D perhaps matches TRBD1 (6 bases). This sequence was found in a man between 60 and 75 years old with cholangiocarcinoma. This chain's CDR3 is CASSRTGSSYEQYF. CDR3 nucleotides: TGTGCCAGCAGCCGAACAGGGAGCTCCTACGAGCAGTACTTC.